This record covers a single T cell receptor beta chain. V shed 4 bases, J shed 7 bases, and the junction held 12 bases outside the gene matches. The CDR3 consists of 15 residues. CDR1 and CDR2 from the germline V gene are MDHEN and SYDVKM. These data originate in a study of spatial heterogeneity in lung cancer. In the study overall: After resection, follow-up PBMC samples were sequenced when available, at a median of approximately 2 years later. Detection consistently yielded more beta chains than alpha chains. The average appearance count of each unique TCR and UMI combination in raw reads was more than nine.

TCRdb reanalysed the 5' RACE reads using MiXCR and keeps one entry per CDR3 protein. The sample shows under 150,000 distinct CDR3 sequences, roughly 10% of them seen only once. The time point denotes: blood at routine non-recurrence follow-up after resection. In each case, whole RNA from tumor, nontumor lung or frozen PBMC was sequenced unsorted. This rearrangement joins TRBV28 to TRBJ2-5; 7 bases are a match to TRBD1. The sequence came from a female donor with early-stage non-small cell lung cancer. Sequencing used PBMCs, obtained at follow-up. This CDR3 is CASSYQLGGTGTQYF. CDR3 DNA sequence: TGTGCCAGCAGTTATCAACTAGGGGGCACGGGGACCCAGTACTTC.